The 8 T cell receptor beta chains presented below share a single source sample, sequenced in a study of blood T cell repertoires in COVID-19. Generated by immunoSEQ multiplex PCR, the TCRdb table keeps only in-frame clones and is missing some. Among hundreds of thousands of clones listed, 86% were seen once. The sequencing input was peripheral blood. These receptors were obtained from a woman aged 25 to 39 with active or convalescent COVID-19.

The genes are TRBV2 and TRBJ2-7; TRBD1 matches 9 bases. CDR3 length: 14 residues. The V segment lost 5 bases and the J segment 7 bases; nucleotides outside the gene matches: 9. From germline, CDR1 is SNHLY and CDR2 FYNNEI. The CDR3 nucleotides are TGTGCCAGCAGTAATCCGGGACAGGGCCGAGAGCAGTACTTC. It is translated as CASSNPGQGREQYF.

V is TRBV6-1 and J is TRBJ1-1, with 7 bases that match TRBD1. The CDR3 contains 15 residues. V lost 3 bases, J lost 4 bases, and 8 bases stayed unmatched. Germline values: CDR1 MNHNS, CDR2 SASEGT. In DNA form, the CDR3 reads TGTGCCAGCAGTGACGACAGGGAATTGGGCACTGAAGCTTTCTTT. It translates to CASSDDRELGTEAFF.

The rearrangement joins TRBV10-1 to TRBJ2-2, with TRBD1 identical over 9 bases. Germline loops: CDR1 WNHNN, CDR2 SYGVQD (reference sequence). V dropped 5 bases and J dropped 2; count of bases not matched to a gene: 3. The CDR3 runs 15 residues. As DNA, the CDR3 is TGCGCCAGCAGTTACAGGGGGCATAACACCGGGGAGCTGTTTTTT. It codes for CASSYRGHNTGELFF.

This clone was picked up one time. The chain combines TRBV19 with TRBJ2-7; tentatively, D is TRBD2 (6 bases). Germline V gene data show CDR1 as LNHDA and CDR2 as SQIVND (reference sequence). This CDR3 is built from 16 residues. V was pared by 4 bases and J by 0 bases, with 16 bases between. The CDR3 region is CASSTRLGGDSYEQYF. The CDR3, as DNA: TGTGCCAGTAGTACCCGGTTGGGCGGGGACTCCTACGAGCAGTACTTC.

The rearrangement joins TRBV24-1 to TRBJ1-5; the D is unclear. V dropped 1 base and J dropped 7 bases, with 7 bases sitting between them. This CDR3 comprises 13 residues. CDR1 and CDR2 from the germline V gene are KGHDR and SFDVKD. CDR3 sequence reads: CATSDFSGQPQHF. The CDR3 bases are TGTGCCACCAGTGATTTTTCAGGACAGCCCCAGCATTTT.

The CDR3 coding sequence is TGCAGCGTCCCCGGTGTCGGAGTCGGGCAGTTCTTC. Translating it yields CSVPGVGVGQFF. The chain employs TRBV29-1 and TRBJ2-1, with D uncertain. V lost 6 bases to trimming and J lost 12 bases, with 18 bases between them. CDR1 is SQVTM, CDR2 ANQGSEA, per germline. The length of the CDR3 is 12 residues.

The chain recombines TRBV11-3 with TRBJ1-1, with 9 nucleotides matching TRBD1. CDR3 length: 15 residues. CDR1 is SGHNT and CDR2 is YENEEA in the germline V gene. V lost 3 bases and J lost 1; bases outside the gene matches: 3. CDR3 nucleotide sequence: TGTGCCAGCAGCTTGGGACAGGGTCCGAACACTGAAGCTTTCTTT. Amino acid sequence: CASSLGQGPNTEAFF.

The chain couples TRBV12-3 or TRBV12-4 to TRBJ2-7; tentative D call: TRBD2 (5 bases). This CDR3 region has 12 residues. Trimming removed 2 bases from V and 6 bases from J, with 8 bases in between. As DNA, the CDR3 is TGTGCCAGCAGTTTAACGGCGGGCGAGCAGTACTTC. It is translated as CASSLTAGEQYF.